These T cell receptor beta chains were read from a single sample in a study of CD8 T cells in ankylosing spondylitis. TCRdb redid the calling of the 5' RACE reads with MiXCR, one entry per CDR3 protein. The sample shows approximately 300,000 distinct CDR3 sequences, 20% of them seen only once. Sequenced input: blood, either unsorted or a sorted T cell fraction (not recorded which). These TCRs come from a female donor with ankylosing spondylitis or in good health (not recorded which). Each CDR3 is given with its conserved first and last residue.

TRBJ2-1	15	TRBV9	CASSVEQASLDEQFF
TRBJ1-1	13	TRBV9	CASSVEWDTEAFF
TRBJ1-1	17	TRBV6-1	CASRSRGRAGENTEAFF
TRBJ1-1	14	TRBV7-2	CASSFHRVGTEAFF
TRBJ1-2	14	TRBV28	CASSVGLEHYGYTF
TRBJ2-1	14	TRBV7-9	CASSGREGYNEQFF
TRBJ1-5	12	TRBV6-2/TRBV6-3	CASSSLGWPQHF
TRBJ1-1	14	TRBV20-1	CSAPDRARNTEAFF
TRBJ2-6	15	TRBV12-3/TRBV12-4	CASSRLGGRANVLTF
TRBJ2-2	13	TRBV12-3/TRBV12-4	CASSLALTGELFF
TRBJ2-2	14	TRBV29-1	CSVKRRSLTGELFF
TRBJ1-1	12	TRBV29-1	CSVMTMNTEAFF
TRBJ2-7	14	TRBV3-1	CASSLTTGDNEQYF
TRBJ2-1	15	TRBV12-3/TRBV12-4	CASSSSGRAGNEQFF
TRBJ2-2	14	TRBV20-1	CSARSGGNTGELFF
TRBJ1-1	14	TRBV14	CASSQDRSLTEAFF
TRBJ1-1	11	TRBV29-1	CSVGLSTEAFF
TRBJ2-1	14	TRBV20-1	CSGFPGGRHNEQFF
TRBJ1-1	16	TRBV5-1	CASSSLPGPTNTEAFF
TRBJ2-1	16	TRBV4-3	CASSRGAGALHNEQFF
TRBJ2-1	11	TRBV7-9	CASSFSGEQFF
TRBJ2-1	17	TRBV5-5	CASSLAASGRTFAEQFF
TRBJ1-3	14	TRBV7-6	CASSLILSGNTIYF
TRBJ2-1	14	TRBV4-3	CASSQGLAGNEQFF
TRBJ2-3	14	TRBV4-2	CASSPRMLEGTQYF
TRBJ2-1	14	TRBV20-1	CSATSGSSYNEQFF
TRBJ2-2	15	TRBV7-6	CASSLNSYNTGELFF
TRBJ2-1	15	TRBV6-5	CASSYGVAGNNEQFF
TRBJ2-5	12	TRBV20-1	CSASVAEETQYF
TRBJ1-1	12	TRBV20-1	CSASGGNTEAFF
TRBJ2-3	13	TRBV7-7	CASSPSLGGTQYF
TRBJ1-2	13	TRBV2	CASSLRQGYRYTF
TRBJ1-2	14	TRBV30	CAWSRGRRNYGYTF
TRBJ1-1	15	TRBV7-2	CASSLEASLNTEAFF
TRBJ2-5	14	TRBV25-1	CASRKALGGETQYF
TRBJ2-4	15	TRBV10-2	CASSEARGLGNIQYF
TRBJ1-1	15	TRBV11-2	CASTALTGAQAEAFF
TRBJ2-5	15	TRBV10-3	CAISEWAGVEETQYF
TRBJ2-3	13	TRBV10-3	CAIGREGADTQYF
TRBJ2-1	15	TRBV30	CAWDAFAEFYNEQFF
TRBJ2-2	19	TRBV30	CAWSKGGVDLGWGTGELFF